Detailed here is one T cell receptor (beta chain). Antigen: not known. Sequenced by immunoSEQ multiplex PCR; TCRdb stores in-frame clones only, minus some. The sample holds over 25,000 clones, approximately 82% seen once. The record originates from a study of regulatory dendritic cells for organ transplantation. CD4+ or CD8+ T cells were sorted as naive CD45RA+ or memory CD45RO+. Overall study results and limits: Memory CD8+ T cells were the most oligoclonal; naive cells were highly diverse. The most alloreactive TCR clonotypes were found in resting memory CD8+ cells. Between individuals, the alloreactive memory CD8+ T cell pool differed considerably.

There are 16 residues in the CDR3. Germline values: CDR1 MNHNS, CDR2 SASEGT. The ends lost 1 base at V and 8 bases at J; junction bases unmatched: 7. The chain links TRBV6-1 to TRBJ1-6, with 8 bases aligning to TRBD1. The receptor's source is a human donor in good health. Material for sequencing was naive CD4+ T cells from blood. Subset of the sample: CD45RA+ naive T cells. The CDR3 sequence: CASSEDGTGGHSPLHF. CDR3 sequence (DNA): TGTGCCAGCAGTGAAGACGGTACAGGGGGACATTCACCCCTCCACTTT.